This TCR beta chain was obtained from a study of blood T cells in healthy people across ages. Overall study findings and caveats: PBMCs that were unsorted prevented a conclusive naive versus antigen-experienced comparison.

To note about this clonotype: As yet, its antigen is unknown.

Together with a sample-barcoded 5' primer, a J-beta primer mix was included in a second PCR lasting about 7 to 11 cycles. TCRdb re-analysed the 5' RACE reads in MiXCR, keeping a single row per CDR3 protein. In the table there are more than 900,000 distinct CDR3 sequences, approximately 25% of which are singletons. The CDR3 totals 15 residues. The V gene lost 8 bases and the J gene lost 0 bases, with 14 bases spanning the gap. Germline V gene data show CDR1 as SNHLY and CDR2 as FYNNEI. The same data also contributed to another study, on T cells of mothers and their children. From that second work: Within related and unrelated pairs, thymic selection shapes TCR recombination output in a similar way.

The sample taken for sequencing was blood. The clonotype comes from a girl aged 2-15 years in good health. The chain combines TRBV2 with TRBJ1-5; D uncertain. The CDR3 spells CASGPGYNSNQPQHF. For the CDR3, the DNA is TGTGCCAGCGGTCCGGGCTACAATAGCAATCAGCCCCAGCATTTT.